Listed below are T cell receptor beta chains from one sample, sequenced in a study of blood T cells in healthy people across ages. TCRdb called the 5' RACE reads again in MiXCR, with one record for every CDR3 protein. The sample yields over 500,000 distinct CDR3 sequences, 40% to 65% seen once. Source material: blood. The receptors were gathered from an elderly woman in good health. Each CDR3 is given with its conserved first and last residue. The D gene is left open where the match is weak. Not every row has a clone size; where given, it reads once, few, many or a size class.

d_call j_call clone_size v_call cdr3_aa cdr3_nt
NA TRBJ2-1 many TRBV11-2 CASSDQLEQFF TGTGCCAGCAGCGACCAGCTTGAGCAGTTCTTC
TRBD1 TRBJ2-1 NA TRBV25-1 CASRPGTGSLNEQFF TGTGCCAGCAGGCCCGGGACAGGGTCCCTCAATGAGCAGTTCTTC
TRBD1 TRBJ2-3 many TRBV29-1 CSGDRGTDTQYF TGCAGCGGCGACAGGGGCACAGATACGCAGTATTTT
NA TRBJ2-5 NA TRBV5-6 CASSILATEQYF TGTGCCAGCAGCATCTTAGCGACAGAGCAGTACTTC
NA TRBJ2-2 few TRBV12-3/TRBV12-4 CASSLSRAGELFF TGTGCCAGCAGTTTAAGTCGTGCCGGGGAGCTGTTTTTT
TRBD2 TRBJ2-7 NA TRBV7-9 CASSSPGVGGRYEQYF TGTGCCAGCAGCTCTCCCGGCGTGGGAGGGAGGTACGAGCAGTACTTC
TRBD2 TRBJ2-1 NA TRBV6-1 CASTRGSQRGSYNEQFF TGTGCCAGCACCCGGGGTAGCCAGCGGGGGTCTTACAATGAGCAGTTCTTC
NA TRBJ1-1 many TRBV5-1 CASSLNTMNTEAFF TGCGCCAGCAGTTTAAATACCATGAACACTGAAGCTTTCTTT
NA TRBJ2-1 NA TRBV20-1 CSAIIPGASNEQFF TGCAGTGCAATTATACCGGGAGCTTCCAATGAGCAGTTCTTC
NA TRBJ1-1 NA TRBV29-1 CSARPDRDTEAFF TGCAGCGCTCGGCCGGACCGAGACACTGAAGCTTTCTTT
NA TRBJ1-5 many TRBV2 CASRQDEYQPQHF TGTGCCAGCAGGCAGGACGAGTATCAGCCCCAGCATTTT
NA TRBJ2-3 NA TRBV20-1 CSARDEPSVGKDTQYF TGCAGTGCTAGAGATGAACCCAGCGTTGGGAAAGATACGCAGTATTTT
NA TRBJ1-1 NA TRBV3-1 CASSHEANTEAFF TGTGCCAGCAGCCACGAAGCGAACACTGAAGCTTTCTTT
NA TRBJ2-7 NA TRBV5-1 CASALRDEQYF TGCGCCAGCGCCCTTCGAGACGAGCAGTACTTC
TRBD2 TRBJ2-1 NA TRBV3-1 CASSQTSGGYGEQFF TGTGCCAGCAGCCAGACTAGCGGGGGATATGGTGAGCAGTTCTTC
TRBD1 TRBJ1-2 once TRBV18 CASSSSGTGSYGYTF TGTGCCAGCTCATCCTCCGGGACAGGGAGCTATGGCTACACCTTC
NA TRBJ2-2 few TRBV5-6 CASSLGQWDTGELFF TGTGCCAGCAGCCTCGGGCAGTGGGACACCGGGGAGCTGTTTTTT
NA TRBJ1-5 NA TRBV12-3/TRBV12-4 CASSDVSNQPQHF TGTGCCAGCAGTGACGTTAGCAATCAGCCCCAGCATTTT
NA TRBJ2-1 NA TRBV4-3 CASSQDGAESSYNEQFF TGCGCCAGCAGCCAAGATGGCGCGGAGAGCTCCTACAATGAGCAGTTCTTC
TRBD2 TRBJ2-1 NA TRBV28 CASSFRTSGGYNGQFF TGTGCCAGCAGTTTTCGGACTAGCGGGGGGTACAATGGGCAGTTCTTC
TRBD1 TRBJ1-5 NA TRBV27 CASSQQGGGNQPQHF TGTGCCAGCAGCCAACAGGGGGGCGGCAATCAGCCCCAGCATTTT
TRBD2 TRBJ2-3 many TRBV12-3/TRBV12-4 CASSMRVSGSKDTQYF TGTGCCAGCAGTATGAGGGTTAGCGGGAGTAAAGATACGCAGTATTTT
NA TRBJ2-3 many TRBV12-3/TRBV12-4 CASRGSGVGVTQYF TGTGCCAGCAGGGGGTCGGGTGTCGGGGTTACGCAGTATTTT
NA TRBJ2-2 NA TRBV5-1 CASGQNLAGNTGELFF TGCGCCAGCGGACAAAACTTAGCAGGGAACACCGGGGAGCTGTTTTTT
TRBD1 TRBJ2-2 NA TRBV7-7 CASSRGQEVGELFF TGTGCTAGCAGCCGGGGACAGGAAGTCGGGGAGCTGTTTTTT
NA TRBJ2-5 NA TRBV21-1 CASSMVVGQGETQYF TGTGCCAGCAGCATGGTTGTGGGGCAGGGAGAGACCCAGTACTTC
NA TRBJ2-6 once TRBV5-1 CASSLSVTGANVLTF TGCGCCAGCAGCTTGAGTGTAACTGGGGCCAACGTCCTGACTTTC
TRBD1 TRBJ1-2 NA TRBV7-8 CASNAGGSDYGYTF TGTGCCAGCAACGCAGGGGGGTCAGACTATGGCTACACCTTC
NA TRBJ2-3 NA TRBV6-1 CASSVDRVGVADRSTDTQYF TGTGCCAGCAGTGTGGACAGAGTGGGAGTCGCGGACAGAAGCACAGATACGCAGTATTTT
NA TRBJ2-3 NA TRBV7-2 CASSLVREGDTQYF TGTGCCAGCAGCTTAGTCAGGGAAGGAGATACGCAGTATTTT
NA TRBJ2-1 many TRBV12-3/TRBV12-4 CASNSEDEQFF TGTGCCAGCAACAGTGAGGATGAGCAGTTCTTC
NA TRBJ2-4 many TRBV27 CASRTEVGAQYF TGTGCCAGCAGGACGGAAGTGGGAGCTCAGTACTTC
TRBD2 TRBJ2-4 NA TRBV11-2 CASSPGTSGGNEQYF TGTGCCAGCAGCCCTGGGACTAGCGGGGGGAATGAGCAGTACTTC
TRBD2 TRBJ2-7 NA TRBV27 CASRRTSDGHRMYF TGTGCCAGCAGACGCACTAGCGATGGACATCGAATGTACTTC
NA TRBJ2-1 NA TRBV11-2 CASSLEVSWSNEQFF TGTGCCAGCAGCTTAGAGGTTAGCTGGAGCAATGAGCAGTTCTTC
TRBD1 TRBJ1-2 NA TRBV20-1 CSARGGRDRDYGYTF TGCAGTGCTAGGGGAGGCCGGGACAGGGACTATGGCTACACCTTC
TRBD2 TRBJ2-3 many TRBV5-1 CASSLGTSGPDTQYF TGCGCCAGCAGCTTAGGGACTAGCGGCCCGGATACGCAGTATTTT
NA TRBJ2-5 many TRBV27 CASSPRGGEQYF TGTGCCAGCAGTCCACGGGGTGGAGAGCAGTACTTC
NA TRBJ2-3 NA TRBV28 CASSLPTEITDTQYF TGTGCCAGCAGCCTTCCGACCGAGATCACAGATACGCAGTATTTT
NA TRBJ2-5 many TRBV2 CASSREKETQYF TGTGCCAGCAGCCGGGAGAAAGAGACCCAGTACTTC
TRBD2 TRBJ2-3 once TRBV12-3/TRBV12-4 CASSLALRLAARDTQYF TGTGCCAGCAGTTTAGCATTGCGACTAGCGGCGCGGGATACGCAGTATTTT
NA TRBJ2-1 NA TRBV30 CAWSWWLRNEQFF TGTGCCTGGAGCTGGTGGCTACGGAATGAGCAGTTCTTC
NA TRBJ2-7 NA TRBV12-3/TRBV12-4 CASSSFPAGHEQYF TGTGCCAGCAGTTCGTTCCCCGCGGGACACGAGCAGTACTTC
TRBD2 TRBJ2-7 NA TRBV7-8 CASGGGLSGRSNEQYF TGTGCCAGCGGGGGGGGGCTCAGCGGGAGGTCCAATGAGCAGTACTTC
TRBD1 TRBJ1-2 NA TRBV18 CASSFYSTGQGYGYTF TGTGCCAGCTCATTTTACTCGACGGGACAGGGCTATGGCTACACCTTC
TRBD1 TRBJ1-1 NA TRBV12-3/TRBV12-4 CASSPRDRDTEAFF TGTGCCAGCAGTCCTCGGGACAGGGACACTGAAGCTTTCTTT
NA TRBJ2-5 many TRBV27 CASSSNPSGTQYF TGTGCCAGCAGTTCGAACCCCTCGGGGACCCAGTACTTC
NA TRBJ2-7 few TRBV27 CASSRERDIPYEQYF TGTGCCAGCTCCCGCGAACGGGACATTCCCTACGAGCAGTACTTC
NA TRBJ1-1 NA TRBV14 CAGSQERDTEAFF TGTGCCGGCAGCCAAGAACGGGACACTGAAGCTTTCTTT
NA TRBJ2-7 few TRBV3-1 CASSALTSSYEQYF TGTGCCAGCAGCGCACTAACTAGTTCGTACGAGCAGTACTTC
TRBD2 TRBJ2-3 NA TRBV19 CASRPGLAAYTDTQYF TGTGCCAGTAGACCGGGACTAGCGGCTTACACAGATACGCAGTATTTT
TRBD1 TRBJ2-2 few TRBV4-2 CASSQELGGTGRTGELFF TGTGCCAGCAGCCAAGAATTAGGGGGGACAGGGCGGACCGGGGAGCTGTTTTTT
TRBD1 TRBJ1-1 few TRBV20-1 CSARQGDTEAFF TGCAGTGCAAGACAGGGGGACACTGAAGCTTTCTTT
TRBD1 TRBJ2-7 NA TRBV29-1 CSVSGTGGYEQYF TGCAGCGTAAGCGGGACAGGGGGTTACGAGCAGTACTTC
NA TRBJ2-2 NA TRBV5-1 CASSWGTNTGELFF TGCGCCAGCAGCTGGGGCACTAACACCGGGGAGCTGTTTTTT